This TCR beta chain derives from a study of T cells after yellow fever vaccination (dated by TCRdb to 2018 to 2020). Broadly, across the study: The SMART-Seq v4 Ultra Low Input RNA kit was used to prepare libraries from fractions with low cell numbers. Bulk PBMC replicates and cell subsets were isolated from blood drawn at multiple timepoints before and after both primary and secondary immunization. Two healthy male donors, one aged 18 to 30 and one aged 30 to 40 years, made up the cohort. Bulk TCR alpha and beta repertoires were sequenced longitudinally to track T-cell clones before and after primary and booster YFV17D yellow fever vaccination. Beyond this particular receptor, the publication reports: A small share of clonotypes was detected in both CD4 and CD8 compartments, with the overlap likely arising from convergent recombination. Compared with the primary T-cell response, the secondary T-cell response was faster but weaker, reaching its peak on day 5 rather than on day 15. Computational filtering was required because FACS-sorted repertoires could contain abundant contaminating clonotypes from the bulk population. Because only a couple of donors were included in the study, the extent to which the findings can be generalized is limited. Most clones expanded after primary vaccination (around 96% of CD4 and roughly 90% of CD8) were re-detected after the booster, suggesting that broad memory maintenance occurred.

Worth noting for this clonotype: The antigen this receptor binds is unknown. No base qualities exist here, and no much larger clone lies one base off it.

Synthesis of TCR cDNA relied on 5'RACE template switching, a step that introduced a universal primer site along with unique molecular identifiers. Priming for cDNA synthesis came from both the TCR alpha and TCR beta constant segments. Two PCR steps were used to amplify libraries, with sample barcodes and sequencing adapters being added in the second step. Sequencing of libraries was performed on Illumina HiSeq 2500 (2x100 bp) or NovaSeq (2x150 bp). The original methods were these. Demultiplexing of reads and collapsing into UMI consensus sequences were performed with MIGEC, and V(D)J alignment was carried out with MiXCR. Vaccine-responding clonotypes were defined with edgeR using replicate PBMC samples, requiring FDR below 0.01 and a log2 fold change above 5 up to day 15. CD4 or CD8 identity was assigned to each bulk clonotype according to whether the clonotype was present at higher abundance in the sequenced CD4 repertoire or the sequenced CD8 repertoire. TCRdb trimmed the raw reads at Q25, called clones with MiXCR and kept productive beta chains. Each record represents a unique CDR3 protein, reported with the most common genes and DNA among its rows. The authors' filters were not applied to this entry. The sample table lists nearly 550,000 distinct CDR3 sequences, around 21% of them with a count of one. Jointly, the top ten make up 13% to 15% of the sample.

From cysteine to phenylalanine, the CDR3 is 12 amino acids long. The kept DNA is CDR3 alone, 36 bases in frame from the first base. CDR1 and CDR2 (GTSNPN, SVGIG) derive from the germline V gene (reference sequence). V is pared back by 4 bases and J by 6 bases, with 11 bases lying between the germline termini. The treatment or condition label for this specimen denotes: live attenuated yellow fever vaccine strain. At each blood-draw timepoint, two biological replicates of bulk PBMCs were collected. PBMCs were isolated from peripheral blood using a standard Ficoll-Paque protocol. TriZol was used to extract RNA from bulk PBMCs, from CD4 and CD8 fractions, and from dextramer-positive and dextramer-negative fractions.

The sequence was collected from a man under 40 who received the YFV17D yellow fever vaccine. The chain joins TRBV30 to TRBJ2-3; the D segment could be TRBD2, given 5 matching bases. The material was PBMCs, obtained 15 days after the yellow fever booster vaccination. Read as DNA, the sequence is TGTGCCTGGACGCCGGGGTCCGATACGCAGTATTTT. Translated, it gives CAWTPGSDTQYF.